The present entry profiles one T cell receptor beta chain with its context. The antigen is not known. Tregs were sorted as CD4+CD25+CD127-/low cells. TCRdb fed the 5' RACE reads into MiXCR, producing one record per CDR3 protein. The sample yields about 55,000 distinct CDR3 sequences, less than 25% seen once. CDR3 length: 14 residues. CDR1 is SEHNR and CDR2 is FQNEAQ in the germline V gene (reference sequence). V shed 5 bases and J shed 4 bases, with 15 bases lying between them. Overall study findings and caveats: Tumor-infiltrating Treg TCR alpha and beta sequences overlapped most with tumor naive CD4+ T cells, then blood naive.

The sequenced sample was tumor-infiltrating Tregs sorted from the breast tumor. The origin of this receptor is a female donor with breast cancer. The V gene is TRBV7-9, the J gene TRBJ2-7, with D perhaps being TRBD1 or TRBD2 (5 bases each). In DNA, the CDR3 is TGTGCCAGCAGCCGTACTAGTGGGGGATACGAGCAGTACTTC. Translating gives CASSRTSGGYEQYF.